This T cell receptor beta chain came from a study of T cells after yellow fever vaccination. Across the study: Preparation used SMART-Seq v4 Ultra Low Input for the low-cell-number fractions.

With respect to this clonotype: The antigen is undetermined.

General study findings and limits: Most clones from primary vaccination resurfaced after the booster (96% CD4, less than 90% CD8). The presence of abundant clonotypes contaminating from the bulk population was possible in FACS-sorted repertoires.

Germline V gene sequence: CDR1 SGHRS, CDR2 YFSETQ. V dropped 3 bases and J dropped 5; count of bases not matched to a gene: 15. This CDR3 has 17 amino acids. The 5'RACE template-switching step produced TCR cDNA and added a universal primer site and UMIs. TCRdb ran MiXCR on the 5' RACE reads and lists one entry per CDR3 protein. The sample shows a few hundred thousand distinct CDR3 sequences, around 8.1% of them seen only once. The sequenced sample was PBMCs, obtained more than 40 days after the first yellow fever vaccination. The chain uses TRBV5-1 and TRBJ2-5; TRBD1 agrees at 8 bases. The sequence derives from a man aged 18-30 years who received the YFV17D yellow fever vaccine. The DNA for the CDR3 is TGCGCCAGCAGCTCCGGGACAGGCGGACGCGGCGAGGAGACCCAGTACTTC. Protein sequence: CASSSGTGGRGEETQYF.